The 14 T cell receptor beta chains reported below all come from one sample, sequenced in a study of cytomegalovirus exposure and HLA in healthy donors. With 60 Vbeta and 13 Jbeta primers, the PCR was carried out. Profiling relied on immunoSEQ multiplex PCR, and the TCRdb table lists in-frame clones only, not all of them. The profile shows approximately 150,000 clones, roughly 72% of them singletons. The sample was PBMCs. The receptors derive from a woman in her forties in good health and CMV-seronegative.

V is TRBV18 and J is TRBJ1-2; D is perhaps TRBD1 (6 bases). V was shortened by 3 bases and J by 5 bases, with 16 bases between the two germline ends. The CDR3 length is 15 residues. Germline V lookup: CDR1 KGHSH, CDR2 LQKENI. CDR3 DNA: TGTGCCAGCTCACCCGGCCTACAGGGCTCTTATGGCTACACCTTC. The encoded protein is CASSPGLQGSYGYTF. Full variable domain (outside the CDR3, taken from reference TRBV18 and TRBJ1-2): NAGVMQNPRHLVRRRGQEARLRCSPMKGHSHVYWYRQLPEEGLKFMVYLQKENIIDESGMPKERFSAEFPKEGPSILRIQQVVRGDSAAYFCASSPGLQGSYGYTFGSGTRLTVV.

V and J are TRBV30 and TRBJ2-2, with 9 bases that match TRBD2. Losses at the gene ends were 8 bases for V and 7 bases for J; bases not matched to a gene: 8. The CDR3 loop spans 13 amino acids. The germline CDR1 and CDR2 sequences are GTSNPN and SVGIG (reference sequence). DNA for the CDR3: TGTGCCCTAGGGCGGGAGGGCGTCGGGGAGCTGTTTTTT. Translation gives CALGREGVGELFF.

The chain recombines TRBV19 with TRBJ1-1, with unresolved D. Germline assignment: CDR1 LNHDA and CDR2 SQIVND (reference sequence). CDR3 length: 14 amino acids. V lost 6 bases to trimming and J lost 0 bases, with 11 bases between them. CDR3 residues: CASRGLNMNTEAFF. Here the CDR3 DNA reads TGTGCCAGTAGGGGCCTGAACATGAACACTGAAGCTTTCTTT. Looking up the rest from reference TRBV19 and TRBJ1-1 gives the full variable domain: DGGITQSPKYLFRKEGQNVTLSCEQNLNHDAMYWYRQDPGQGLRLIYYSQIVNDFQKGDIAEGYSVSREKKESFPLTVTSAQKNPTAFYLCASRGLNMNTEAFFGQGTRLTVV.

The gene calls are TRBV20-1 and TRBJ1-1; 7 nucleotides match TRBD1. Germline V gene sequence: CDR1 DFQATT, CDR2 SNEGSKA (reference sequence). J was trimmed by 8 bases and V by 6 bases; bases with no gene match: 6. The CDR3 is 11 amino acids. Written as DNA, the CDR3 is TGCAGTGCGGGCCCGGGACAGGAAGCTTTCTTT. Protein: CSAGPGQEAFF.

This clone was picked up a small number of times. This sequence joins TRBV9 and TRBJ1-5; D unresolved. Trimming shortened V by 3 bases and J by 4 bases, and 11 bases separated the two germline ends. The CDR3 runs 14 residues. Germline CDR1 reads SGDLS; CDR2 reads YYNGEE. The CDR3 nucleotides read TGTGCCAGCAGCGGAGACGGGGAAAATCAGCCCCAGCATTTT. Its protein product is CASSGDGENQPQHF.

The chain has TRBV25-1 and TRBJ2-1; 12 bases map to TRBD2. Germline CDR1 and CDR2: MGHDK and SYGVNS. The CDR3 contains 16 residues. The junction had 8 bases not matched to a gene; V was cut back by 5 bases and J by 6 bases. CDR3 in DNA: TGTGCCAGCAGTTTCCTAGGGGGACTAGCGGGCAATGAGCAGTTCTTC. Translating gives CASSFLGGLAGNEQFF. Together with reference TRBV25-1 and TRBJ2-1, the CDR3 gives the full variable domain: EADIYQTPRYLVIGTGKKITLECSQTMGHDKMYWYQQDPGMELHLIHYSYGVNSTEKGDLSSESTVSRIRTEHFPLTLESARPSHTSQYLCASSFLGGLAGNEQFFGPGTRLTVL.

The chain employs TRBV7-9 and TRBJ2-1; 12 nucleotides agree with TRBD2. The CDR3 covers 19 residues. After removal of 7 bases from V and 0 bases from J, the junction contained 13 bases not matched to a gene. Germline values: CDR1 SEHNR, CDR2 FQNEAQ (reference sequence). In nucleotides, the CDR3 is TGTGCCAGCACAAACGCGGGACTAGCGGGTACCAGCTCCTACAATGAGCAGTTCTTC. Encoded protein: CASTNAGLAGTSSYNEQFF.

The chain combines TRBV4-2 with TRBJ2-1; 13 nucleotides line up with TRBD2. The CDR3 spans 18 residues. V gave up 0 bases and J gave up 4 bases; unmatched junction bases: 6. CDR1 is LGHNA and CDR2 is YNFKEQ in the germline V gene. For the CDR3, the DNA is TGTGCCAGCAGCCAAGAAGAGGGGGGACTAGCGGGATACAATGAGCAGTTCTTC. Protein sequence: CASSQEEGGLAGYNEQFF.

V gene TRBV6-1 combines with J gene TRBJ2-6; TRBD1 matches 7 bases. The CDR3 length is 14 residues. Germline CDR1 reads MNHNS; CDR2 reads SASEGT. V shed 6 bases, J shed 1 base, and the junction held 0 bases outside the gene matches. CDR3 amino acids: CASRTGSGANVLTF. DNA for the CDR3: TGTGCCAGCAGGACAGGGTCTGGGGCCAACGTCCTGACTTTC.

The gene calls are TRBV5-1 and TRBJ2-7; D may be TRBD1 (5 bases). Looked up from germline, CDR1 is SGHRS and CDR2 is YFSETQ. The CDR3 is 14 amino acids. Trimming took off 5 bases at V and 6 bases at J, with 18 bases between the two ends. The CDR3 is CASSNTGGRGEQYF. The CDR3 nucleotides are TGCGCCAGCAGTAATACAGGTGGCCGAGGCGAGCAGTACTTC.

The V call is TRBV5-1, the J call TRBJ2-5; 10 nucleotides align to TRBD2. The V gene end was trimmed by 0 bases and the J gene end by 4 bases; junction bases not matched to a gene: 9. The CDR3 runs to 17 residues. Germline CDR1 SGHRS, CDR2 YFSETQ. The CDR3: CASSLGSSGRIGETQYF. The CDR3 nucleotides are TGCGCCAGCAGCTTGGGGAGTAGCGGGAGGATTGGAGAGACCCAGTACTTC.

The genes are TRBV5-1 and TRBJ2-3; maybe TRBD2 (6 bases). The CDR3 spans 15 residues. Germline CDR1 is SGHRS and CDR2 is YFSETQ. V lost 4 bases, J lost 4 bases, and 16 bases lay in between. This CDR3 is CASSPRDGEADTQYF. The CDR3 nucleotides read TGCGCCAGCAGCCCAAGGGACGGGGAGGCAGATACGCAGTATTTT.

The chain is built from TRBV15 and TRBJ2-7; the D gene is possibly TRBD1 (6 bases). Germline V CDR1 and CDR2: LNHNV, YYDKDF (reference sequence). V was pared by 9 bases and J by 3 bases, with 24 bases between. The CDR3 length is 16 residues. In DNA, the CDR3 is TGTGCCACGACATCCGGGACGGAAAAGGGACACTACGAGCAGTACTTC. The encoded protein is CATTSGTEKGHYEQYF.

The rearrangement uses TRBV5-1 and TRBJ1-2, with a weak D call TRBD1 (5 bases). Germline assignment: CDR1 SGHRS and CDR2 YFSETQ. Trimming removed 1 base from V and 3 bases from J, with 13 bases in between. The CDR3 is 15 residues long. The CDR3 is CASSLSPGKDYGYTF. CDR3 coding DNA: TGCGCCAGCAGCTTGTCCCCAGGGAAGGACTATGGCTACACCTTC.